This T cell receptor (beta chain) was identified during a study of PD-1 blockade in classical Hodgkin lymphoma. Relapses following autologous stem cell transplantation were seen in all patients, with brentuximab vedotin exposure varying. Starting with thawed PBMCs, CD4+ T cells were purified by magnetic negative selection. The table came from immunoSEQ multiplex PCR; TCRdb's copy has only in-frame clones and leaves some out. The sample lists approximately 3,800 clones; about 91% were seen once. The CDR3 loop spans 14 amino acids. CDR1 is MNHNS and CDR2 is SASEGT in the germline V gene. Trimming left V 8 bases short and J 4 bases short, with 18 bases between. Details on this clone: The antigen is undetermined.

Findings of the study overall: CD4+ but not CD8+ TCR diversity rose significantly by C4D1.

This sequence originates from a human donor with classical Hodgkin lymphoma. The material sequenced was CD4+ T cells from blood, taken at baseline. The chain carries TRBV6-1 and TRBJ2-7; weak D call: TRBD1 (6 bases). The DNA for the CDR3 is TGTGCCAGCGTTTGGACAGTGCCACAATACGAGCAGTACTTC. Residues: CASVWTVPQYEQYF.